This T cell receptor (beta chain) derives from a study of blood T cell repertoires in COVID-19. Background on the study: PBMCs, B-cell-depleted T cells, or T cells were the source of the cDNA or gDNA that made up the material.

Assay: immunoSEQ multiplex PCR; the TCRdb copy retains only in-frame clones and omits some. The table lists 150,000 to 200,000 clones, roughly 91% of them singletons. Germline CDR1 SGHDT, CDR2 YYEEEE. The CDR3 contains 15 residues. V was pared by 6 bases and J by 7 bases, with 19 bases between. The chain recombines TRBV5-6 with TRBJ2-2; possibly TRBD1 for D (6 bases). This receptor was identified in a human donor in a cohort sampled during active COVID-19. The sequenced material came from peripheral blood. This chain's CDR3 is CASTLRPRGDGELFF. The DNA of the CDR3 is TGTGCCAGCACCCTACGGCCCAGGGGTGACGGGGAGCTGTTTTTT.